These T cell receptor beta chains were read from a single sample in a study of blood T cell repertoires in COVID-19. Assay used: immunoSEQ multiplex PCR; TCRdb lists only in-frame clones, some missing. This table holds roughly 250,000 clones, approximately 91% found once. Sequenced input: peripheral blood. These receptors originate from a middle-aged woman who had recovered from COVID-19. The CDR3 runs from the conserved cysteine through the conserved F or W. Each record gives: V gene, J gene, CDR3 length, D gene, clone size, CDR3 DNA, CDR3 protein. A D gene is named only where the DNA matches it firmly. Part of the rows lack a size; the others show once, few, many or a class for expanded clones.

TRBV9	TRBJ2-2	18	TRBD1	-	TGTGCCAGCAGCGTAGCCCCGAGACAGGGGGCAGACACCGGGGAGCTGTTTTTT	CASSVAPRQGADTGELFF
TRBV7-7	TRBJ1-4	14	-	-	TGTGCTAGCAGCGTCGGGCGGGGAAATGAAAAACTGTTTTTT	CASSVGRGNEKLFF
TRBV6-6	TRBJ1-2	16	TRBD1	-	TGTGCCAGCAGTTACGGAGCCTCGGGACAGGACTATGGCTACACCTTC	CASSYGASGQDYGYTF
TRBV19	TRBJ2-7	14	-	-	TGTGCCAGTAGTATAGCAGGTAACTCCTACGAGCAGTACTTC	CASSIAGNSYEQYF
TRBV7-3	TRBJ2-3	15	TRBD2	-	TGTGCCAGCAGCTCGGGACTAGCGGGAGGGGATACGCAGTATTTT	CASSSGLAGGDTQYF
TRBV9	TRBJ2-5	15	TRBD2	once	TGTGCCAGCAGCGCCGGGACTAGCGGGAGTGAGACCCAGTACTTC	CASSAGTSGSETQYF
TRBV7-2	TRBJ2-5	14	-	-	TGTGCCAGCAGCCACTTTGGGGCCCCAGAGACCCAGTACTTC	CASSHFGAPETQYF
TRBV27	TRBJ1-2	14	TRBD1	-	TGTGCCAGCAGGGCGACAGGGGGTGTCTATGGCTACACCTTC	CASRATGGVYGYTF
TRBV6-5	TRBJ2-2	15	TRBD2	once	TGTGCCAGCAGTTTGTTTAGCGGGAGGGTCGGGGAGCTGTTTTTT	CASSLFSGRVGELFF
TRBV5-4	TRBJ2-7	14	TRBD1	-	TGTGCCAGCAGCGGACCGGGACAGGGCTACGAGCAGTACTTC	CASSGPGQGYEQYF
TRBV5-4	TRBJ2-7	13	-	-	TGTGCCAGCAGCTTTAGGGGGGGCCAAGGGCAGTACTTC	CASSFRGGQGQYF
TRBV11-2	TRBJ2-7	15	-	-	TGTGCCAGCAGCTTAGATTATGCGGGCGGCCGGGAGCAGTACTTC	CASSLDYAGGREQYF
TRBV7-8	TRBJ1-3	14	-	-	TGTGCCAGCAGCTCCCAGGCTGCTGGAAACACCATATATTTT	CASSSQAAGNTIYF
TRBV18	TRBJ2-5	16	TRBD1	-	TGTGCCAGCTCACTCTCCACAGGGGTGGGGGAAGAGACCCAGTACTTC	CASSLSTGVGEETQYF